This T cell receptor (beta chain) emerged from a study of blood T cell repertoires in COVID-19. Study-wide context: Acute and convalescent COVID-19 samples came from the United States, Italy and Spain.

TCRdb keeps only in-frame clones here, not all; method: immunoSEQ multiplex PCR. The table lists roughly 180,000 clones, roughly four fifths of them singletons. V was clipped by 0 bases and J by 7 bases, with 16 bases between them. CDR3 length equals 16 residues. Germline V gene lookup returns CDR1 LNHNV and CDR2 YYDKDF (reference sequence). The sample consisted of PBMCs or T cells enriched from blood (not recorded which). The TCR originated in a man aged 45-65 years who had recovered from COVID-19. V usage is TRBV15 and J usage is TRBJ2-1, with D possibly TRBD2 on 6 matching bases. CDR3 nucleotides: TGTGCCACCAGCAGAGATGAGGGGCCCGGGGGTAATGAGCAGTTCTTC. Protein: CATSRDEGPGGNEQFF.